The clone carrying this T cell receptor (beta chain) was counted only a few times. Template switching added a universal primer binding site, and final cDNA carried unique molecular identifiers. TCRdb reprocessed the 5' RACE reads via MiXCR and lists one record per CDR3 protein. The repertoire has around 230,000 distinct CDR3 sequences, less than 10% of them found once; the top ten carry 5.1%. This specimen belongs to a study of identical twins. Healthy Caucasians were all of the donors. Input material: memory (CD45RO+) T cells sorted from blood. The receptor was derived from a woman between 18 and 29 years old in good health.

The CDR3 is CASSLVSRGQETQYF. CDR3 bases: TGCGCCAGCAGCTTGGTGTCCAGGGGACAAGAGACCCAGTACTTC. The rearrangement links TRBV5-1 to TRBJ2-5, with TRBD1 as a possible D gene (6 bases). Germline V gene lookup returns CDR1 SGHRS and CDR2 YFSETQ. The V end lost 0 bases, the J end lost 2 bases, and 11 bases lay between the germline ends. This CDR3 has 15 amino acids.